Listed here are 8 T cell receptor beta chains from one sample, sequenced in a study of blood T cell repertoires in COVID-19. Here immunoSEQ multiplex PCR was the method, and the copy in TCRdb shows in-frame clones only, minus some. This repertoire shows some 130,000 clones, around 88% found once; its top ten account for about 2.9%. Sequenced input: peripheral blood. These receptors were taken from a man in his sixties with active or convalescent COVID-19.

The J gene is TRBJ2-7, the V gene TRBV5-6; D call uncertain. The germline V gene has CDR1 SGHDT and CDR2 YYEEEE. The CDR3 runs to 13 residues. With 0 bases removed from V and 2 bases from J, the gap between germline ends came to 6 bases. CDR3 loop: CASSLVRAYEQYF. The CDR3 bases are TGTGCCAGCAGCTTGGTTCGAGCCTACGAGCAGTACTTC.

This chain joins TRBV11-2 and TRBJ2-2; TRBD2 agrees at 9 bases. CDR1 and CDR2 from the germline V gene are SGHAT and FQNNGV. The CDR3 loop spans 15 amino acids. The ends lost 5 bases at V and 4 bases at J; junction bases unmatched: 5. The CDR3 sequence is CASSPAGGPTGELFF. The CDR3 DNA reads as TGTGCCAGCAGCCCCGCGGGAGGGCCCACCGGGGAGCTGTTTTTT.

CDR3 region: CASSSPTAGSYNEQFF. The CDR3 coding sequence is TGTGCCAGCAGCTCCCCGACAGCGGGTTCCTACAATGAGCAGTTCTTC. V usage is TRBV6-2 or TRBV6-3 and J usage is TRBJ2-1; tentatively, D is TRBD2 (6 bases). V lost 6 bases and J lost 1, with 16 bases in between. The CDR3 totals 16 residues. CDR1 is MNHEY, CDR2 SVGEGT, per germline.

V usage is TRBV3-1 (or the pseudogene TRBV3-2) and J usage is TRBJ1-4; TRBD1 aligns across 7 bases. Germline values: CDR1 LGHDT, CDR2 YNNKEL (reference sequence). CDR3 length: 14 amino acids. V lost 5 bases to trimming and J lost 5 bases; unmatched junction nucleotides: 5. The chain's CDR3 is CASSLQGINEKLFF. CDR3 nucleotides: TGTGCCAGCAGCTTACAGGGGATAAATGAAAAACTGTTTTTT.

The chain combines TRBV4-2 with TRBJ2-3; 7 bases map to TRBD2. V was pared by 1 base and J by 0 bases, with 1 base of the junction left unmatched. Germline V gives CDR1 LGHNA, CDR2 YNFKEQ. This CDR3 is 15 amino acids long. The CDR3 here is CASSQGGGSTDTQYF. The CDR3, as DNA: TGTGCCAGCAGCCAAGGCGGGGGTAGCACAGATACGCAGTATTTT.

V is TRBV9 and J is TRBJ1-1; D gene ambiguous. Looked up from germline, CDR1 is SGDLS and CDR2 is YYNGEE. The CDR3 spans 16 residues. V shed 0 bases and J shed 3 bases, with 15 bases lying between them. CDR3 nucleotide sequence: TGTGCCAGCAGCGTAGGGGCCGGCTCGATGGACACTGAAGCTTTCTTT. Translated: CASSVGAGSMDTEAFF.

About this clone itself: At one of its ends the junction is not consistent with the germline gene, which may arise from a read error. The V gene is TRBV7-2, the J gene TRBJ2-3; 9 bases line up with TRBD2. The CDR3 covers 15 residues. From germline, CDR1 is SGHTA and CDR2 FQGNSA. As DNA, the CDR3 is TGTGCCAGCAGCCTAGCGGGGAGGGGCACAGATACGCAGTATTTT. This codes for CASSLAGRGTDTQYF.

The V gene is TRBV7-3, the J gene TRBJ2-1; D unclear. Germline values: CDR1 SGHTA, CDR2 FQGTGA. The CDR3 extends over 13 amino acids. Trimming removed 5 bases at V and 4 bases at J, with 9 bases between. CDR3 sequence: CASSLTEYNEQFF. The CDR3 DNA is TGTGCCAGCAGCCTTACCGAGTACAATGAGCAGTTCTTC.